Listed below are T cell receptor beta chains from one sample, sequenced in a study of blood T cell repertoires in COVID-19. Some clones are missing from TCRdb's copy, which holds only in-frame ones; the method was immunoSEQ multiplex PCR. Among some 270,000 clones listed, 65% to 85% were seen once. Sequenced input: peripheral blood. These receptors all stem from a person in their 70s with COVID-19, enrolled during active disease. Both conserved end residues are part of each CDR3. D genes are given only for firm matches. Clone size is shown for a subset of rows, as once, few, many or a class of expanded clone.

length	size	J	V	D	DNA	CDR3
16	-	TRBJ1-4	TRBV28	TRBD1	TGTGCCAGCAGAAGCAGCGGGTTGGGACAGAATTCTAAACTGTTTTTT	CASRSSGLGQNSKLFF
12	-	TRBJ2-5	TRBV7-2	TRBD2	TGTGCCAGCATCGGGGGGTTTGAGACCCAGTACTTC	CASIGGFETQYF
15	-	TRBJ2-3	TRBV29-1	TRBD2	TGCAGCGTTGAAGACCCGGAGCGGGGGGCTAGTACGCAGTATTTT	CSVEDPERGASTQYF
13	-	TRBJ1-2	TRBV2	TRBD1	TGTGCCAGCAGTGTAGACAGGGAGCATGGCTACACCTTC	CASSVDREHGYTF
15	-	TRBJ1-4	TRBV28	-	TGTGCCAGCAGTCAGAGGAGTCCAACTAATGAAAAACTGTTTTTT	CASSQRSPTNEKLFF
15	few	TRBJ2-5	TRBV6-1	TRBD2	TGTGCCAGCAGTGAAGCGAGCGGGGGGAAAGAGACCCAGTACTTC	CASSEASGGKETQYF
17	few	TRBJ1-1	TRBV27	TRBD1	TGTGCCAGCAGTCCCGGTAGGGGGCTACTACCTAACACTGAAGCTTTCTTT	CASSPGRGLLPNTEAFF
16	-	TRBJ2-2	TRBV5-4	TRBD2	TGTGCCAGCAGCCTAACTAGCGGGAGGAACACCGGGGAGCTGTTTTTT	CASSLTSGRNTGELFF
16	few	TRBJ2-3	TRBV11-3	TRBD2	TGTGCCAGCAGCCCGGGACTAGCGGGGAGCACAGATACGCAGTATTTT	CASSPGLAGSTDTQYF
14	-	TRBJ2-3	TRBV7-7	-	TGTGCCAGCAGCTTAGCGCGGGCTGCAGATACGCAGTATTTT	CASSLARAADTQYF
14	-	TRBJ1-1	TRBV19	-	TGTGCCAGTAGTGAGGGTGCCCTGAACACTGAAGCTTTCTTT	CASSEGALNTEAFF
15	-	TRBJ2-1	TRBV11-3	-	TGTGCCAGCAGCCACGGACACCCTAGGGGCAATGAGCAGTTCTTC	CASSHGHPRGNEQFF
18	-	TRBJ2-1	TRBV7-8	TRBD1	TGTGCCAGCAGCTTACTCCGCGCCGGGACAGGGCTCGGTGGTGAGCAGTTCTTC	CASSLLRAGTGLGGEQFF
16	-	TRBJ2-2	TRBV7-6	TRBD2	TGTGCCAGCAGCTTAGAAGGGACTAGCTACACCGGGGAGCTGTTTTTT	CASSLEGTSYTGELFF
15	-	TRBJ2-7	TRBV27	TRBD1	TGTGCCAGCAGAATCCTAAGACAGGGAACCTACGAGCAGTACTTC	CASRILRQGTYEQYF
15	-	TRBJ2-3	TRBV6-2/TRBV6-3	-	TGTGCCAGCAGTTACCTAGGCGGGAGCACAGATACGCAGTATTTT	CASSYLGGSTDTQYF
11	-	TRBJ1-1	TRBV19	-	TGTGCCAGTAGTACACTCCGTGAAGCTTTCTTT	CASSTLREAFF
12	-	TRBJ2-1	TRBV7-3	TRBD1	TGTGCCAGCAGCTTGAGGGGGCAAGAGCAGTTCTTC	CASSLRGQEQFF
16	-	TRBJ2-1	TRBV5-6	-	TGTGCCAGCAGCTTGCTCCGGGGAAGTCTTTACAATGAGCAGTTCTTC	CASSLLRGSLYNEQFF
15	few	TRBJ2-4	TRBV27	TRBD1	TGTGCCAGCAGGGGGGGACAGGGAGGCTTTCACATTCAGTACTTC	CASRGGQGGFHIQYF
14	-	TRBJ1-1	TRBV2	-	TGTGCCAGCACCACGAGAGGGGGGAACACTGAAGCTTTCTTT	CASTTRGGNTEAFF
16	-	TRBJ1-6	TRBV27	TRBD1	TGTGCCAGCAGTAGGCGGACAGGGTGGTATAATTCACCCCTCCACTTT	CASSRRTGWYNSPLHF
13	few	TRBJ2-7	TRBV12-3/TRBV12-4	TRBD2	TGTGCCAGCGGGACTACCTACTCCTACGAGCAGTACTTC	CASGTTYSYEQYF
14	few	TRBJ1-2	TRBV5-6	TRBD1	TGTGCCAGCAGCTTACCGGGACAGGGGTATGGCTACACCTTC	CASSLPGQGYGYTF
15	-	TRBJ1-2	TRBV3-1/TRBV3-2	-	TGTGCCAGCAGCCAAGAAGGGGGACAAATACATGGCTACACCTTC	CASSQEGGQIHGYTF
15	-	TRBJ1-5	TRBV28	-	TGTGCCAGCAGAGTACGATCTGGGCTTGGGCAGCCCCAGCATTTT	CASRVRSGLGQPQHF
15	-	TRBJ1-4	TRBV6-5	TRBD1	TGTGCCAGCCGTCGGGACAGTGCAACTAATGAAAAACTGTTTTTT	CASRRDSATNEKLFF
13	-	TRBJ2-3	TRBV29-1	-	TGCAGCGTTGGTCAGCGAAACACAGATACGCAGTATTTT	CSVGQRNTDTQYF
16	once	TRBJ2-1	TRBV7-3	TRBD2	TGTGCCAGCAGCTTAACCGGGACTAGCGACTACAATGAGCAGTTCTTC	CASSLTGTSDYNEQFF
17	-	TRBJ2-2	TRBV4-2	-	TGTGCCAGCAGCCAAGACGGAGAAAAGGTCGACACCGGGGAGCTGTTTTTT	CASSQDGEKVDTGELFF
13	-	TRBJ1-2	TRBV28	-	TGTGCCAGCACCCTACTAACAGGGTCTGGCTACACCTTC	CASTLLTGSGYTF